The 25 T cell receptor beta chains below come from one sample, sequenced in a study of blood T cell repertoires in COVID-19. Sequenced by immunoSEQ multiplex PCR; TCRdb stores in-frame clones only, minus some. The repertoire holds about 300,000 clones, with about 85% as singletons. The sequenced sample was peripheral blood. The receptors stem from a man aged 18 to 29 with active or convalescent COVID-19.

The V call is TRBV21-1, the J call TRBJ1-3; TRBD1 was called by the table and not checked on the DNA. TRBV21-1 is annotated as a pseudogene. CDR3 size: 15 residues. CDR3 sequence reads: CASSKPGQGRNTIYF. The DNA for the CDR3 is TGTGCCAGCAGCAAGCCGGGACAGGGGAGAAACACCATATATTTT.

This clone was counted a single time. The J gene is TRBJ2-2, the V gene TRBV27; TRBD2 might be the D (6 bases). CDR3 length: 15 amino acids. V lost 2 bases and J lost 4, with 11 bases in between. Germline V gene sequence: CDR1 MNHEY, CDR2 SMNVEV (reference sequence). The CDR3 region is CASSLGGVATGELFF. DNA of the CDR3: TGTGCCAGCAGTTTAGGAGGGGTGGCCACCGGGGAGCTGTTTTTT.

CDR3 in amino acids: CASSPQGDEQYF. CDR3 bases: TGTGCCAGCAGCCCACAGGGGGACGAGCAGTACTTC. The J gene is TRBJ2-7, the V gene TRBV7-9, with TRBD1 matching 8 bases. Per the germline V gene, CDR1 is SEHNR and CDR2 is FQNEAQ (reference sequence). The CDR3 has 12 residues. J gave up 5 bases and V 5 bases, and 2 bases lay outside the gene matches.

The chain carries TRBV6-1 and TRBJ2-7; D possibly corresponds to TRBD2 (7 bases). The germline V gene encodes CDR1 MNHNS and CDR2 SASEGT. With 2 bases removed from V and 5 bases from J, the gap between germline ends came to 10 bases. CDR3 length: 13 amino acids. As DNA, the CDR3 is TGTGCCAGCAGTGAATCGGGGGGCCACGAGCAGTACTTC. Translation gives CASSESGGHEQYF.

The V gene is TRBV5-5, the J gene TRBJ2-7, with a tentative D call TRBD1 (5 bases). Germline CDR1 reads SGHKS; CDR2 reads YYEKEE (reference sequence). The ends were cut back, 4 bases at V and 4 bases at J, with 12 bases in the middle. The CDR3 extends over 13 amino acids. CDR3 protein: CASSVTDIYEQYF. CDR3 sequence (DNA): TGTGCCAGCAGCGTGACAGATATTTACGAGCAGTACTTC.

The chain joins TRBV4-1 to TRBJ1-1, with D possibly matching TRBD1 (5 bases). Deletions cut 2 bases from V and 1 base from J, with 11 bases between. The germline CDR1 and CDR2 sequences are MGHRA and YSYEKL. CDR3 length: 15 residues. CDR3 DNA: TGCGCCAGCAGCCAACGACAGATGCGGAACACTGAAGCTTTCTTT. Amino acid sequence: CASSQRQMRNTEAFF.

This clone is a singleton in its sample. J is TRBJ1-1 and V is TRBV19; D call uncertain. Between the trimmed V and J ends, which lost 2 bases and 0 bases, there was a span of 13 bases. The CDR3 has 16 residues. Germline assignment: CDR1 LNHDA and CDR2 SQIVND (reference sequence). CDR3 amino acids: CASSISWGGMNTEAFF. The CDR3 nucleotides read TGTGCCAGTAGTATATCCTGGGGAGGCATGAACACTGAAGCTTTCTTT. The variable domain in full, completed from reference TRBV19 and TRBJ1-1, reads DGGITQSPKYLFRKEGQNVTLSCEQNLNHDAMYWYRQDPGQGLRLIYYSQIVNDFQKGDIAEGYSVSREKKESFPLTVTSAQKNPTAFYLCASSISWGGMNTEAFFGQGTRLTVV.

The chain joins TRBV18 to TRBJ1-4; 7 bases fit TRBD1. This CDR3 comprises 13 residues. Germline CDR1 KGHSH, CDR2 LQKENI. V was clipped by 6 bases and J by 7 bases; unmatched bases: 5. The CDR3 here is CASSNRGSEKLFF. For the CDR3, the DNA is TGTGCCAGCTCTAACAGGGGAAGTGAAAAACTGTTTTTT.

The rearrangement uses TRBV18 and TRBJ2-2, with 8 bases lining up with TRBD2. In germline, CDR1 is KGHSH, CDR2 LQKENI. V gave up 3 bases and J gave up 7 bases; unmatched junction bases: 4. The CDR3 totals 14 residues. The CDR3 sequence is CASSPGLDVGELFF. The CDR3 nucleotides are TGTGCCAGCTCACCGGGACTAGATGTCGGGGAGCTGTTTTTT.

This clone is a singleton in its sample. The CDR3 region is CASSADRVGYEKLFF. For the CDR3, the DNA is TGTGCCAGCAGCGCGGACAGGGTGGGGTATGAAAAACTGTTTTTT. The chain is built from TRBV5-4 and TRBJ1-4; 8 nucleotides agree with TRBD1. Unmatched junction bases numbered 8, after V lost 4 bases and J lost 6 bases. Germline CDR1 and CDR2: SGHNT and YYREEE (reference sequence). This CDR3 contains 15 residues.

V usage is TRBV28 and J usage is TRBJ2-3; 7 bases are shared with TRBD1. The V segment lost 6 bases and the J segment 5 bases; nucleotides outside the gene matches: 8. Germline-derived CDR1 and CDR2 are MDHEN and SYDVKM. The CDR3 consists of 14 residues. CDR3 sequence (DNA): TGTGCCAGCAGAACCACACAGGGGTTAGATACGCAGTATTTT. Translation gives CASRTTQGLDTQYF.

The chain uses TRBV27 and TRBJ1-4, with D possibly TRBD1 on 5 matching bases. Germline V gene data show CDR1 as MNHEY and CDR2 as SMNVEV (reference sequence). The CDR3 covers 17 residues. The V end was cut by 6 bases, the J end by 12 bases, with 29 bases between. CDR3 loop: CASSSTAGGWGSRELFF. DNA of the CDR3: TGTGCCAGCAGCTCGACAGCCGGGGGTTGGGGTTCACGCGAACTGTTTTTT.

The V call is TRBV18, the J call TRBJ2-5; 9 bases agree with TRBD1. CDR1 and CDR2 from the germline V gene are KGHSH and LQKENI. This CDR3 has 13 amino acids. The V and J ends lost 3 bases and 5 bases, in that order; junction bases with no gene match: 1. CDR3 coding DNA: TGTGCCAGCTCACCGGGACAGGGCGAGACCCAGTACTTC. Translating it yields CASSPGQGETQYF.

The chain employs TRBV19 and TRBJ2-2; TRBD1 might be the D (6 bases). This CDR3 has 13 amino acids. The V and J ends lost 7 bases and 5 bases respectively, with 11 bases between them. CDR1 is LNHDA, CDR2 SQIVND, per germline (reference sequence). CDR3: CASTQRGTGELFF. CDR3 sequence (DNA): TGTGCCAGTACCCAGAGGGGGACCGGGGAGCTGTTTTTT.

This CDR3 is CATTSDQETQYF. CDR3 in DNA: TGTGCCACCACTAGCGATCAAGAGACCCAGTACTTC. The rearrangement links TRBV28 to TRBJ2-5; 7 bases are shared with TRBD2. The CDR3 loop spans 12 amino acids. CDR1 and CDR2 (germline): MDHEN, SYDVKM. Trimming at V came to 10 bases and at J to 2 bases, leaving 4 bases not matched to a gene.

The rearrangement links TRBV5-1 to TRBJ2-7; 7 positions agree with TRBD1. CDR3 length: 14 amino acids. J lost 3 bases, V lost 4 bases, and 7 bases had no gene match. CDR1 and CDR2 (germline): SGHRS, YFSETQ. CDR3 in DNA: TGCGCCAGCAGCCCTCCGGGACAGTACTACGAGCAGTACTTC. This encodes CASSPPGQYYEQYF.

In its sample, this clone was seen a few times. The CDR3 reads CASSVLAVGELFF. CDR3 sequence (DNA): TGCGCCAGCAGCGTCCTAGCGGTCGGGGAGCTGTTTTTT. The chain employs TRBV5-1 and TRBJ2-2; 7 bases are shared with TRBD2. Trimming removed 4 bases from V and 7 bases from J; junction bases left unmatched: 4. The CDR3 spans 13 residues. Germline CDR1 SGHRS, CDR2 YFSETQ.

The CDR3 reads CASSVRGLNLKDHGYTF. The CDR3 DNA follows: TGTGCCAGCAGCGTGAGAGGACTGAATCTCAAGGATCATGGCTACACCTTC. The rearrangement uses TRBV21-1 and TRBJ1-2. TRBV21-1 is termed a pseudogene. CDR3 length: 17 residues.

J is TRBJ1-1 and V is TRBV5-4, with a weak D call TRBD1 (6 bases). CDR3 length: 11 residues. V lost 7 bases to trimming and J lost 8 bases, with 12 bases between them. The V gene's germline CDR1 is SGHNT and CDR2 YYREEE (reference sequence). For the CDR3, the DNA is TGTGCCAGCTTCCTCAGGGGAGAAGCTTTCTTT. Its protein is CASFLRGEAFF.

V gene TRBV6-4 combines with J gene TRBJ2-1; tentatively, D is TRBD2 (6 bases). Trimming pared 6 bases from V and 14 bases from J, leaving 23 bases between. Germline CDR1 is MRHNA and CDR2 is SNTAGT. This CDR3 region has 14 residues. CDR3 residues: CASSPGLRPGPKFF. The DNA of the CDR3 is TGTGCCAGCAGCCCGGGACTGCGACCGGGACCTAAGTTCTTC.

V is TRBV20-1 and J is TRBJ1-2, with D uncertain. From germline, CDR1 is DFQATT and CDR2 SNEGSKA (reference sequence). The CDR3 length is 11 residues. V gave up 2 bases and J gave up 5 bases, with 6 bases separating them. CDR3: CSARYIYGYTF. The CDR3 DNA reads TGCAGTGCTAGATACATTTATGGCTACACCTTC.

The J gene is TRBJ2-6, the V gene TRBV7-7; TRBD2 might be the D (5 bases). Germline V lookup: CDR1 SSHAT, CDR2 FNYEAQ (reference sequence). The CDR3 runs to 17 residues. V was shortened by 5 bases and J by 0 bases, with 14 bases between the two germline ends. In nucleotides, the CDR3 is TGTGCCAGCAGCCCTAGCAACAGACGCTCTGGGGCCAACGTCCTGACTTTC. Its translation is CASSPSNRRSGANVLTF.

The chain combines TRBV5-1 with TRBJ2-1; no clear D. V dropped 4 bases and J dropped 6 bases, with 14 bases sitting between them. Germline V gives CDR1 SGHRS, CDR2 YFSETQ. The CDR3 runs 14 residues. The CDR3 DNA reads as TGCGCCAGCAGCACCCAGACCAGCGCCAATGAGCAGTTCTTC. Translated: CASSTQTSANEQFF.

The chain is built from TRBV27 and TRBJ1-1; tentative D call: TRBD1 (6 bases). This CDR3 has 15 residues. V lost 6 bases to trimming and J lost 0 bases, with 14 bases between them. Germline loops: CDR1 MNHEY, CDR2 SMNVEV (reference sequence). The CDR3 DNA is TGTGCCAGCAGCTATAACAGGGATCTGAACACTGAAGCTTTCTTT. It translates to CASSYNRDLNTEAFF.

This clone has more than one count but fewer than ten. V gene TRBV6-2 or TRBV6-3 combines with J gene TRBJ2-7; TRBD2 might be the D (5 bases). V lost 2 bases and J 0 bases, leaving 8 bases between the germline ends. There are 14 residues in the CDR3. The germline V gene has CDR1 MNHEY and CDR2 SVGEGT. For the CDR3, the DNA is TGTGCCAGCAGTTACGCGGGCAGCTCCTACGAGCAGTACTTC. It is translated as CASSYAGSSYEQYF.